This T cell receptor (beta chain) was observed in a study of Graves' ophthalmopathy and Graves' hyperthyroidism. The V end was cut by 2 bases, the J end by 0 bases, with 8 bases between. The CDR3 spans 15 residues. CDR1 and CDR2 (germline): MNHEY, SVGAGI. Amplification of TCR beta CDR3 regions used RNA transcripts. Investigators did first-round RT-PCR with HTBI primers, then second-round multiplex PCR. Via MiXCR, TCRdb re-called the multiplex PCR reads, giving one row per CDR3 protein. The table records 300,000 to 400,000 distinct CDR3 sequences, 17% of them present only once. The sample holds many counts of this clonotype.

Sequenced input: peripheral blood. The chain couples TRBV6-5 to TRBJ1-3; maybe TRBD1 (5 bases). The TCR was taken from an adult woman with stable Graves' hyperthyroidism. CDR3 DNA sequence: TGTGCCAGCAGTTACGGGGGAATCTCTGGAAACACCATATATTTT. It is translated as CASSYGGISGNTIYF.